This TCR beta chain was documented in a study of human T cells and chemical hapten exposure (TCRdb year 2021). For the study in its entirety: For sensitization, 2% DPC in acetone was applied to a roughly 2 cm by roughly 2 cm area of upper inner arm skin. Patch testing was performed on the upper back with Finn chambers containing 0.01% DPC, and the patch tests were scored after 6 days according to International Contact Dermatitis Research Group standards. This study followed changes in the peripheral blood TCR repertoire in vivo during primary and secondary sensitization of alopecia patients to the hapten diphenylcyclopropenone (DPC). The libraries were sequenced as a pool, and the TCR yield per sample differed mostly because of small variations in library volumes within the pool. For TCR sequencing, blood came from about 29 alopecia patients at anywhere from one to four time points (pre-sensitization, 2, 6 and 24 weeks). Patient blood was sampled pre-sensitization (week 0) and at 2, 6 and about 24 weeks after DPC sensitization. Throughout the study period of about 23 weeks, patients also received therapeutic DPC doses to the scalp every week. Alopecia areata with under or over 50% scalp involvement, alopecia totalis and alopecia universalis were represented in the patient cohort, which was mostly female.

What the research found in general, with its limitations: After repeated subsampling, the strength of the expansion versus patch-test correlation and the threshold at which it became significant changed. Because every patient had alopecia, a presumed autoimmune disease, the patients' immune response might differ from that of healthy individuals. The number of PT1 expanded TCRs positively correlated with patch test score, significant at thresholds 8, 16 and 32 but not 4. Expanded TCRs formed significantly more large CDR3 similarity clusters than pre-sensitization or healthy control sets, consistent with antigen-driven responses. No change with DPC sensitization was found in the number of TCRs above 1 in 1000 frequency, and no evidence of global repertoire structure alterations was found.

This clonotype was recorded a few times. The antigen it recognizes is unknown. No base quality information exists; no much larger clone differs at one position. The library relied on RACE. TCRdb shows the sequencer as NextSeq 500. During library preparation, unique molecular identifiers were attached to individual cDNA molecules so that TCRs could be counted in a quantitative, reproducible way. Both TCR alpha and TCR beta chains were sequenced from each blood RNA sample. The authors' analysis ran thus. The median number of TCRs per sample was some 100,000, ranging from roughly 20,000 to 700,000. The Decombinator software suite was used to annotate V, J and CDR3 in the TCR reads. For PS versus PT1 abundance plots, all samples were subsampled to the same number of TCRs (28,000). Expanded TCRs were defined as absent before sensitization and observed at least eight times at the 2-week time point. The public reads were quality trimmed at Q25 with fastp and then assembled into clones with MiXCR by TCRdb, keeping productive beta chains. Each record represents a unique CDR3 protein, reported with the most common genes and DNA among its rows. TCRdb assigned the V and J calls; the authors' analysis was not used. This sample has about 120,000 distinct CDR3 sequences in its table, and roughly 13% of those were observed once. The ten largest clones capture around 0.99% of the sample.

The junction carries 16 bases between V and J, which are trimmed by 8 bases and 0 bases respectively. Counted from cysteine to phenylalanine, this CDR3 has 15 amino acids. The CDR3 DNA has 45 bases and is translated from base 1. Per the germline V gene, MDHEN is the CDR1 and SYDVKM is the CDR2. Per the publication, the time point label means: patch test 1, 2 weeks after DPC sensitization. The treatment or condition label here, explained by the study, means: therapeutic diphenylcyclopropenone sensitization with weekly scalp DPC. At each patch-test visit, blood was drawn before the patch test was applied. Patients were considered eligible if aged 18 to 70, diagnosed with alopecia and deemed suitable for DPC therapy, and patients were excluded if pregnant. Unfractionated whole blood was collected in Tempus Blood RNA tubes, and total RNA was extracted from that blood.

The clonotype originates from a man between 18 and 29 years old with alopecia areata. Some clones in this sample may be carry-over from other donors' samples. Recombination linked TRBV28 to TRBJ1-1, with no reliable assignment of the D segment. The sample was whole blood, taken in connection with sensitization to the hapten diphenylcyclopropenone (DPC). CDR3 reads: CASGLGMRVNTEAFF. Read as DNA, the sequence is TGTGCCAGCGGACTGGGAATGAGGGTGAACACTGAAGCTTTCTTT.